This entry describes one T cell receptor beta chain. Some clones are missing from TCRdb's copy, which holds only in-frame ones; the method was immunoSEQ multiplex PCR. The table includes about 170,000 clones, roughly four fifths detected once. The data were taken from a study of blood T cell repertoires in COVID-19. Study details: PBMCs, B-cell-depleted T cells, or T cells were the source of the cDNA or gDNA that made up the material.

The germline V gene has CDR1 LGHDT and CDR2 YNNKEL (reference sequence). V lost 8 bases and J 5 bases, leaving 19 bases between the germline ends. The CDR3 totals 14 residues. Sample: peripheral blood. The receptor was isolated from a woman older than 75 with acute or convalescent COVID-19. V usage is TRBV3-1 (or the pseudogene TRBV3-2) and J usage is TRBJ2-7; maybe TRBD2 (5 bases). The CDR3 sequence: CASQKRGPVDEQYF. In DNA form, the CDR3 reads TGTGCCAGCCAGAAGAGAGGGCCTGTCGACGAGCAGTACTTC.